Presented here are 8 T cell receptor beta chains from one specimen sequenced in a study of OX40 agonist ivuxolimab in advanced cancers. Receptors were amplified or captured by the immunoSEQ multiplex PCR assay. Held by TCRdb, this immuneACCESS table contains in-frame sequences only and omits some clones. Under half of the omission traces to an unresolved V gene where checked; the cause of the rest is unknown. The table for this sample lists about 60,000 clones; around 90% of them were counted only once. 15% to 20% of the sample comes from the top ten. The input for sequencing was CD4+ or CD8+ T cells sorted from blood, taken in a trial of the OX40 agonist ivuxolimab. These TCRs come from an adult with an advanced solid tumor such as melanoma, head and neck, liver or kidney cancer.

The V call is TRBV9, the J call TRBJ1-6; 8 bases line up with TRBD1. V trimming: 4 bases; J trimming: 8 bases; junction bases outside the gene matches: 8. The CDR3 totals 15 residues. CDR1 and CDR2 from the germline V gene are SGDLS and YYNGEE. The CDR3 sequence is CASSQRQGIDSPLHF. CDR3 in DNA: TGTGCCAGCAGCCAAAGACAGGGGATTGATTCACCCCTCCACTTT.

This clone was picked up one time. This chain connects TRBV2 to TRBJ2-2, with D perhaps TRBD1 (6 bases). The V gene's germline CDR1 is SNHLY and CDR2 FYNNEI. Trimming shortened V by 0 bases and J by 8 bases, and 19 bases separated the two germline ends. This CDR3 has 17 residues. CDR3 protein: CASSEAQGYRAGGELFF. The CDR3 DNA reads TGTGCCAGCAGTGAAGCGCAGGGGTACAGGGCTGGGGGGGAGCTGTTTTTT. Complete variable domain (other parts from reference TRBV2 and TRBJ2-2): EPEVTQTPSHQVTQMGQEVILRCVPISNHLYFYWYRQILGQKVEFLVSFYNNEISEKSEIFDDQFSVERPDGSNFTLKIRSTKLEDSAMYFCASSEAQGYRAGGELFFGEGSRLTVL.

J is TRBJ2-7 and V is TRBV14, with 10 bases aligning to TRBD2. Germline V gives CDR1 SGHDN, CDR2 FVKESK. This CDR3 contains 15 residues. The V and J ends lost 1 base and 2 bases, in that order; junction bases with no gene match: 2. CDR3 sequence reads: CASSQGLAGAYEQYF. CDR3 in DNA: TGTGCCAGCAGCCAAGGACTAGCGGGCGCCTACGAGCAGTACTTC.

This clone came up a few times. The rearrangement links TRBV2 to TRBJ2-3; D remains ambiguous. Trimming removed 7 bases at V and 0 bases at J, with 14 bases between. Germline CDR1 SNHLY, CDR2 FYNNEI. This CDR3 spans 15 amino acids. The CDR3 loop is CASKETETSTDTQYF. DNA of the CDR3: TGTGCCAGCAAGGAGACTGAAACTAGCACAGATACGCAGTATTTT.

J is TRBJ2-2 and V is TRBV5-1; 10 bases agree with TRBD1. Germline V gene data show CDR1 as SGHRS and CDR2 as YFSETQ. The trim removed 9 bases at V and 0 bases at J, leaving 5 bases unmatched. This CDR3 contains 15 residues. This CDR3 is CATKDRGTNTGELFF. The CDR3 DNA is TGCGCCACTAAGGACAGGGGGACGAACACCGGGGAGCTGTTTTTT.

This clone was seen more than once but under ten times. This sequence joins TRBV6-4 and TRBJ2-3; D might be TRBD2 (6 bases). CDR1 is MRHNA and CDR2 is SNTAGT in the germline V gene. CDR3 length: 17 residues. Trimming removed 4 bases at V and 5 bases at J, with 22 bases between. CDR3 in amino acids: CASSARAGHQGRDTQYF. The CDR3 nucleotides read TGTGCCAGCAGTGCGCGAGCGGGCCATCAGGGCAGAGATACGCAGTATTTT.

In its sample, this clone was seen a few times. The gene calls are TRBV4-1 and TRBJ2-3, with TRBD2 identical over 10 bases. The CDR3 spans 18 residues. The trim removed 0 bases at V and 5 bases at J, leaving 11 bases unmatched. Germline CDR1 reads MGHRA; CDR2 reads YSYEKL. The CDR3: CASSQDWASGSFKDTQYF. CDR3 bases: TGCGCCAGCAGCCAAGATTGGGCTAGCGGGAGTTTTAAAGATACGCAGTATTTT.

The chain has TRBV6-6 and TRBJ1-5, with D perhaps TRBD1 (5 bases). Germline loops: CDR1 MNHNY, CDR2 SVGAGI (reference sequence). Deletions cut 2 bases from V and 7 bases from J, with 6 bases between. The CDR3 runs to 12 residues. CDR3 nucleotide sequence: TGTGCCAGCAGTTACGGGGGGCAGCCCCAGCATTTT. Amino acids: CASSYGGQPQHF.